One sample yielded the 16 T cell receptor beta chains listed below, sequenced in a study of shared clonotypes between healthy human individuals. Clones were read by immunoSEQ multiplex PCR, and TCRdb kept only the in-frame ones, dropping some. Among approximately 400,000 clones listed, around 96% were seen once. The sample taken for sequencing was memory CD8+ T cells sorted from blood. Subset reported: CD45RO+ cells pooled with CCR7-negative TemRA cells. The receptors come from a man younger than 40 in good health.

The chain carries TRBV5-1 and TRBJ1-2; 9 positions agree with TRBD1. Per the germline V gene, CDR1 is SGHRS and CDR2 is YFSETQ. CDR3 size: 13 residues. Losses at the gene ends were 4 bases for V and 5 bases for J; bases not matched to a gene: 3. CDR3 amino acids: CASSIGTGYGYTF. The CDR3 DNA reads as TGCGCCAGCAGCATCGGGACAGGGTATGGCTACACCTTC. Based on the CDR3 plus reference TRBV5-1 and TRBJ1-2, the full variable domain is KAGVTQTPRYLIKTRGQQVTLSCSPISGHRSVSWYQQTPGQGLQFLFEYFSETQRNKGNFPGRFSGRQFSNSRSEMNVSTLELGDSALYLCASSIGTGYGYTFGSGTRLTVV.

The chain couples TRBV30 to TRBJ1-4; no clear D. Deletions cut 3 bases from V and 5 bases from J, with 4 bases between. The germline gives CDR1 GTSNPN, CDR2 SVGIG (reference sequence). The CDR3 spans 11 residues. The DNA for the CDR3 is TGTGCCTGGAGCCACAATGAAAAACTGTTTTTT. This gives the protein CAWSHNEKLFF.

The chain uses TRBV25-1 and TRBJ1-5; a possible D gene is TRBD1 (5 bases). Trimming cost V 8 bases and J 6 bases, with 23 bases left between them. Germline CDR1 MGHDK, CDR2 SYGVNS. The CDR3 is made up of 16 amino acids. CDR3 amino acids: CASRGARHPLSQPQHF. The CDR3 DNA reads as TGTGCCAGCCGTGGGGCCCGTCATCCCCTCAGTCAGCCCCAGCATTTT.

The CDR3 reads CASTGGRDEQYF. The CDR3 bases are TGCGCCAGCACCGGCGGGAGAGACGAGCAGTACTTC. The genes are TRBV5-1 and TRBJ2-7; 7 nucleotides align to TRBD2. The germline V gene encodes CDR1 SGHRS and CDR2 YFSETQ. V was clipped by 6 bases and J by 5 bases; unmatched bases: 5. The CDR3 is 12 residues long.

CDR3 in DNA: TGTGCCAGCAGCTTAGACAGGGGAAAGACCCAGTACTTC. The encoded protein is CASSLDRGKTQYF. The chain carries TRBV11-3 and TRBJ2-5, with a possible D match to TRBD1 (6 bases). CDR3 length equals 13 residues. V was pared by 0 bases and J by 6 bases, with 8 bases between. CDR1 SGHNT and CDR2 YENEEA come from the germline V gene.

This chain uses TRBV18 with TRBJ2-5; 8 bases are shared with TRBD2. The J segment lost 4 bases and the V segment lost 3 bases, leaving 7 bases of the junction unmatched. Germline lookup yields CDR1 KGHSH and CDR2 LQKENI. CDR3 length: 15 residues. CDR3 nucleotides: TGTGCCAGCTCACCTCCTCCGGGGGGGTTAGAGACCCAGTACTTC. This gives the protein CASSPPPGGLETQYF.

The chain employs TRBV5-1 and TRBJ2-7, with 11 nucleotides matching TRBD2. Trimming cost V 5 bases and J 3 bases; bases outside gene matches: 16. The CDR3 runs 18 residues. The germline gives CDR1 SGHRS, CDR2 YFSETQ. In DNA form, the CDR3 reads TGCGCCAGCAGGTTGAGGTATGGGGGTACTAGCGGGAGCTACGAGCAGTACTTC. Protein: CASRLRYGGTSGSYEQYF.

The chain recombines TRBV4-1 with TRBJ2-3, with D hard to call. V was trimmed by 2 bases and J by 2 bases, leaving 14 bases between them. CDR3 length: 16 amino acids. Looked up from germline, CDR1 is MGHRA and CDR2 is YSYEKL. The CDR3 nucleotides read TGCGCCAGCAGCCAACTCGACGACGCGCCCACAGATACGCAGTATTTT. Encoded protein: CASSQLDDAPTDTQYF.

The chain employs TRBV5-1 and TRBJ2-1; a weak D match, TRBD2 (6 bases). CDR3 length: 13 amino acids. CDR1 is SGHRS and CDR2 is YFSETQ in the germline V gene. Trimming removed 4 bases at V and 6 bases at J, with 11 bases between. The CDR3 nucleotides are TGCGCCAGCAGCCCGACTAGATTCAATGAGCAGTTCTTC. It specifies CASSPTRFNEQFF.

The chain has TRBV19 and TRBJ2-5; TRBD2 matches at 12 bases. The CDR3 totals 16 residues. With V trimmed by 3 bases and J by 2 bases, 4 bases remained unmatched. Germline lookup yields CDR1 LNHDA and CDR2 SQIVND (reference sequence). DNA for the CDR3: TGTGCCAGTAGTATTCCGGGGACTAGCGGGCAAGAGACCCAGTACTTC. This translates into CASSIPGTSGQETQYF.

The chain carries TRBV6-1 and TRBJ2-1; D might be TRBD2 (6 bases). The germline V and J ends were trimmed by 8 bases and 7 bases, with 21 bases remaining between them. Germline V gives CDR1 MNHNS, CDR2 SASEGT. This CDR3 has 15 residues. CDR3 nucleotide sequence: TGTGCCAGCTCTGGGAGCTTCGGAGGGGAAAATGAGCAGTTCTTC. This translates into CASSGSFGGENEQFF.

This rearrangement joins TRBV7-2 to TRBJ1-5, with a tentative D call TRBD1 (5 bases). The CDR3 runs to 14 residues. Between the trimmed V and J ends, which lost 0 bases and 2 bases, there was a span of 5 bases. The germline V gene has CDR1 SGHTA and CDR2 FQGNSA. CDR3 DNA sequence: TGTGCCAGCAGCTTAGCAGGGGGCAATCAGCCCCAGCATTTT. Its protein is CASSLAGGNQPQHF.

The genes are TRBV14 and TRBJ1-2, with 10 bases fitting TRBD1. V gave up 1 base and J gave up 8 bases; unmatched junction bases: 10. Germline assignment: CDR1 SGHDN and CDR2 FVKESK. CDR3 length: 16 amino acids. CDR3 bases: TGTGCCAGCAGCCAAGTATCGGACAGGGGGTCGGGAGGCTACACCTTC. This codes for CASSQVSDRGSGGYTF.

The V and J genes are TRBV10-3 and TRBJ2-7; 12 bases are a match to TRBD1. J lost 9 bases, V lost 6 bases, and 9 bases had no gene match. The CDR3 is 14 residues long. Germline loops: CDR1 ENHRY, CDR2 SYGVKD. The CDR3 region has the DNA TGTGCCATCAGCACCGGGACAGGGGGCGATGGGCAGTACTTC. As protein: CAISTGTGGDGQYF.

This clone was seen a single time. The chain couples TRBV30 to TRBJ1-4; D unresolved. This CDR3 is built from 11 residues. The germline gives CDR1 GTSNPN, CDR2 SVGIG (reference sequence). The DNA of the CDR3 is TGTGCTTACCCAGCGGGCGAAAAACTGTTTTTT. It encodes CAYPAGEKLFF.

The chain couples TRBV19 to TRBJ2-3, with TRBD2 as a possible D gene (5 bases). Germline CDR1 LNHDA, CDR2 SQIVND (reference sequence). The CDR3 contains 13 residues. V was clipped by 1 base and J by 5 bases, with 7 bases between them. CDR3 protein: CASSIVREDTQYF. Here the CDR3 DNA reads TGTGCCAGTAGTATAGTACGGGAAGATACGCAGTATTTT.